This T cell receptor beta chain was sequenced in a study of blood T cell repertoires in COVID-19. Study background: Both acute and convalescent COVID-19 samples were obtained from the United States, Italy and Spain. T cells, B-cell-depleted T cells, or PBMCs supplied cDNA or gDNA.

Under the authors' procedure: Reference gene primer amplification in the assay estimated nucleated cell counts. Using immunoSEQ multiplex PCR, the repertoire was profiled, and TCRdb retains in-frame clones only, with some absent. That table gives V, J and clone size, and the DNA gave D and trimming. Of 54,000 or so clones in the sample, around 87% were seen once. V was cut by 5 bases and J by 13 bases, with 15 bases left in between. The germline V gene encodes CDR1 SGHVS and CDR2 FNYEAQ. The CDR3 is made up of 13 amino acids. The specimen was peripheral blood. The receptor was isolated from a man aged 50-59 years with active COVID-19. The chain recombines TRBV7-6 with TRBJ1-6, with a tentative D call TRBD1 (6 bases). The CDR3 sequence is CASSPKQGSPLHF. In nucleotides, the CDR3 is TGTGCCAGCAGCCCCAAACAGGGCTCCCCCCTCCACTTT.